The 13 T cell receptor beta chains given below trace back to one sample, sequenced in a study of shared clonotypes between healthy human individuals. Generated by immunoSEQ multiplex PCR, the TCRdb table keeps only in-frame clones and is missing some. The sample consists of about 1 million clones, about 75% of them appearing once. The specimen was memory CD4+ T cells sorted from blood. Subset defined: CD45RA-negative fraction. Source of these receptors: a man younger than 30 in good health.

V is TRBV6-1 and J is TRBJ2-7, with D perhaps matching TRBD2 (5 bases). The CDR3 is made up of 16 amino acids. With 1 base removed from V and 5 bases from J, the gap between germline ends came to 18 bases. Germline V gene data show CDR1 as MNHNS and CDR2 as SASEGT. CDR3 in amino acids: CASSEVLGSSWDEQYF. The CDR3 bases are TGTGCCAGCAGTGAAGTCTTGGGGAGTAGCTGGGACGAGCAGTACTTC.

On this clone: A far bigger clonotype differs at one base, so this is likely a read error. The rearrangement joins TRBV7-2 to TRBJ1-1; unclear D gene. The germline CDR1 and CDR2 sequences are SGHTA and FQGNSA. This CDR3 is 13 amino acids long. Trimming took 1 base from V and 0 from J, leaving 3 bases between them. CDR3 region: CASSLEMNTEAFF. As DNA, the CDR3 is TGTGCCAGCAGCTTAGAAATGAACACTGAAGCTTTCTTT.

The rearrangement uses TRBV9 and TRBJ1-6, with D uncertain. V dropped 0 bases and J dropped 7 bases, with 14 bases sitting between them. This CDR3 spans 16 amino acids. Per germline, CDR1 SGDLS and CDR2 YYNGEE. CDR3 in amino acids: CASSVGSAIKNSPLHF. CDR3 DNA sequence: TGTGCCAGCAGCGTAGGCAGTGCAATAAAGAATTCACCCCTCCACTTT.

This clone was observed a handful of times. The V and J genes are TRBV6-1 and TRBJ2-7, with 7 bases that match TRBD1. Trimming removed 10 bases from V and 0 bases from J; junction bases left unmatched: 9. This CDR3 is 14 amino acids long. Germline V lookup: CDR1 MNHNS, CDR2 SASEGT. The CDR3 here is CATVEQGRSYEQYF. The CDR3 bases are TGTGCCACCGTCGAACAGGGGCGCTCCTACGAGCAGTACTTC.

V and J are TRBV6-6 and TRBJ1-3, with D maybe TRBD1 (5 bases). Trimming cost V 6 bases and J 0 bases, with 9 bases left between them. The CDR3 covers 14 residues. Germline loops: CDR1 MNHNY, CDR2 SVGAGI (reference sequence). The CDR3 protein is CASRHGTSGNTIYF. The DNA of the CDR3 is TGTGCCAGCAGACACGGGACCTCTGGAAACACCATATATTTT.

This clone was counted between two and nine times. The rearrangement links TRBV7-9 to TRBJ1-4, with a weak D call TRBD1 (6 bases). The V end was cut by 5 bases, the J end by 6 bases, with 19 bases between. Per germline, CDR1 SEHNR and CDR2 FQNEAQ (reference sequence). This CDR3 spans 16 amino acids. The CDR3: CASSHSSRQDDEKLFF. Here the CDR3 DNA reads TGTGCCAGCAGCCACTCTTCTCGACAGGATGATGAAAAACTGTTTTTT.

This chain links TRBV4-3 with TRBJ2-7; the D gene is possibly TRBD2 (6 bases). This CDR3 spans 15 amino acids. Germline loops: CDR1 LGHNA, CDR2 YSLEER. Trimming pared 1 base from V and 0 bases from J, leaving 10 bases between. The DNA for the CDR3 is TGCGCCAGCAGCCAAGGGGGTAGCGGCTCCTACGAGCAGTACTTC. Amino acid sequence: CASSQGGSGSYEQYF.

J is TRBJ1-3 and V is TRBV28; the D is unclear. From germline, CDR1 is MDHEN and CDR2 SYDVKM. The CDR3 is 14 residues long. V lost 4 bases and J 2 bases, leaving 9 bases between the germline ends. This CDR3 reads CASSSTHTGNTIYF. CDR3 DNA: TGTGCCAGCAGTTCCACACATACTGGAAACACCATATATTTT.

This chain joins TRBV6-1 and TRBJ1-6; weak D call: TRBD1 (6 bases). The length of the CDR3 is 12 residues. The germline V gene has CDR1 MNHNS and CDR2 SASEGT. V was shortened by 6 bases and J by 8 bases, with 8 bases between the two germline ends. CDR3: CASRRQDSPLHF. CDR3 DNA sequence: TGTGCCAGCAGGAGACAGGATTCACCCCTCCACTTT.

This chain uses TRBV14 with TRBJ2-2, with D unresolved. CDR1 is SGHDN, CDR2 FVKESK, per germline. The ends were cut back, 1 base at V and 6 bases at J, with 12 bases in the middle. The CDR3 covers 15 residues. This CDR3 reads CASSQGWGLSGELFF. In DNA form, the CDR3 reads TGTGCCAGCAGCCAAGGCTGGGGATTGTCCGGGGAGCTGTTTTTT.

V gene TRBV2 combines with J gene TRBJ1-5, with 7 bases aligning to TRBD1. CDR1 and CDR2 (germline): SNHLY, FYNNEI. The CDR3 runs to 16 residues. The J segment lost 0 bases and the V segment lost 6 bases, leaving 8 bases of the junction unmatched. CDR3 DNA: TGTGCCAGCAGAGAACGACAGGGATATAGCAATCAGCCCCAGCATTTT. Translated, it gives CASRERQGYSNQPQHF. The full variable domain, its missing parts supplied by reference TRBV2 and TRBJ1-5, is EPEVTQTPSHQVTQMGQEVILRCVPISNHLYFYWYRQILGQKVEFLVSFYNNEISEKSEIFDDQFSVERPDGSNFTLKIRSTKLEDSAMYFCASRERQGYSNQPQHFGDGTRLSIL.

This chain links TRBV7-3 with TRBJ2-6; 11 bases line up with TRBD2. The V segment lost 4 bases and the J segment 0 bases; nucleotides outside the gene matches: 2. The germline V gene encodes CDR1 SGHTA and CDR2 FQGTGA. This CDR3 is built from 17 residues. Here the CDR3 DNA reads TGTGCCAGCAGCTCGGGACTAGCGGTCTCTGGGGCCAACGTCCTGACTTTC. Its translation: CASSSGLAVSGANVLTF.

This clone was picked up many times. The rearrangement joins TRBV5-1 to TRBJ2-1; 10 bases match TRBD1. V lost 4 bases and J lost 5; bases outside the gene matches: 3. Germline V lookup: CDR1 SGHRS, CDR2 YFSETQ. The CDR3 runs to 14 residues. CDR3 sequence reads: CASSTDRGHNEQFF. The CDR3 nucleotides are TGCGCCAGCAGCACCGACAGGGGGCACAATGAGCAGTTCTTC.